This TCR beta chain was recorded in a study of T cells after posttransplantation cyclophosphamide. Overall study results and limits: Later blood repertoires were often dominated by clones from the donor CD8+ memory compartment. Recipient CMV seropositivity and CMV reactivation strongly tracked TRB clonality.

V lost 3 bases and J lost 1; bases outside the gene matches: 4. Germline values: CDR1 SNHLY, CDR2 FYNNEI. This CDR3 spans 16 amino acids. As for this clone: The antigen remains unidentified.

Clones were read by immunoSEQ multiplex PCR, and TCRdb kept only the in-frame ones, dropping some. The data hold 19,000 or so clones, with nearly 99% observed a single time. This related bone marrow graft donor gave peripheral blood on the day of marrow donation. The naive gate required viable CD3+CD4+ or CD3+CD8+ cells with CCR7+CD45RA+CD45RO-CD95-CD27+CD28+ phenotype. This TCR derives from a man aged 35-49 years in good health, CMV-negative, and a related stem cell transplant donor. Specimen: naive CD8+ T cells sorted from PBMCs. This chain uses TRBV2 with TRBJ2-2; 8 bases map to TRBD1. The CDR3 region is CASSDYDRGNTGELFF. In DNA, the CDR3 is TGTGCCAGCAGTGATTACGACAGGGGGAACACCGGGGAGCTGTTTTTT. Combining the CDR3 with reference TRBV2 and TRBJ2-2 gives the whole variable domain EPEVTQTPSHQVTQMGQEVILRCVPISNHLYFYWYRQILGQKVEFLVSFYNNEISEKSEIFDDQFSVERPDGSNFTLKIRSTKLEDSAMYFCASSDYDRGNTGELFFGEGSRLTVL.